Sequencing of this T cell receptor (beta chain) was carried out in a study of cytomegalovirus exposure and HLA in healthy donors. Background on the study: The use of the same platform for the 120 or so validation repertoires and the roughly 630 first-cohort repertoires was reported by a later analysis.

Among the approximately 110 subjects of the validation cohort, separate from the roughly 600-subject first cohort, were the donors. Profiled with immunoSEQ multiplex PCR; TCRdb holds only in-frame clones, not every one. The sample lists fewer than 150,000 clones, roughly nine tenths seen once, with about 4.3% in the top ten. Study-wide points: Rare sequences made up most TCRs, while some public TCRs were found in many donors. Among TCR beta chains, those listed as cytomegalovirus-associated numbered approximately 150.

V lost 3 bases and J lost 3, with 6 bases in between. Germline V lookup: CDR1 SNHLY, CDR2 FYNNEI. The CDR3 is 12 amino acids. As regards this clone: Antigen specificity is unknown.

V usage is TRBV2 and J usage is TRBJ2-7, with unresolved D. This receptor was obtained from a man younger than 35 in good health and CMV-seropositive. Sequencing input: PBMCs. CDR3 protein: CASSDRRYEQYF. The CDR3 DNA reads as TGTGCCAGCAGTGACAGGCGCTACGAGCAGTACTTC.